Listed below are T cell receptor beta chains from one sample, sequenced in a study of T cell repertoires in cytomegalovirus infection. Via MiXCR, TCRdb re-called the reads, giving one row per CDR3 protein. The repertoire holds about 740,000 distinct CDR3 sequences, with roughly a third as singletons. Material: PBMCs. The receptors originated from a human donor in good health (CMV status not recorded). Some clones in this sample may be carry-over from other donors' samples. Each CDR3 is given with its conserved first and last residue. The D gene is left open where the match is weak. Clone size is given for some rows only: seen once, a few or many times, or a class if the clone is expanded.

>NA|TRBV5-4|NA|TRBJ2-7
CASSRAGANEQYF
TGTGCCAGCAGCAGAGCAGGGGCCAACGAGCAGTACTTC
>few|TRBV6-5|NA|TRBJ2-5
CASMGHTQETQYF
TGTGCCAGCATGGGACATACGCAAGAGACCCAGTACTTC
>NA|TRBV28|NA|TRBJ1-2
CAVLWSGGGYTF
TGTGCCGTGTTATGGTCCGGTGGGGGCTACACCTTC
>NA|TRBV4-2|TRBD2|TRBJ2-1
CASSGPGLAGSSSYNEQFF
TGTGCCAGCAGCGGACCGGGACTAGCGGGGTCGAGCTCCTACAATGAGCAGTTCTTC
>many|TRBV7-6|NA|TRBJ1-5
CASSPGTQQRGSNQPQHF
TGTGCCAGCAGCCCCGGGACCCAACAGAGGGGTAGCAATCAGCCCCAGCATTTT
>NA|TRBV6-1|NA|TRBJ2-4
CASSEWFGGQGLAKNIQYF
TGTGCCAGCAGTGAATGGTTTGGTGGGCAGGGCTTGGCCAAAAACATTCAGTACTTC
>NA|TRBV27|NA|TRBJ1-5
CASSRDPGNQPQHF
TGTGCCAGCAGCCGGGACCCCGGCAATCAGCCCCAGCATTTT
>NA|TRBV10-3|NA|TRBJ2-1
CAISESPGLKQFF
TGTGCCATCAGTGAGTCTCCAGGACTAAAGCAGTTCTTC
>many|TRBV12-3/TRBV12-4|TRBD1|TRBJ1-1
CASRGTGNTEAFF
TGTGCCAGCAGGGGGACAGGGAACACTGAAGCTTTCTTT
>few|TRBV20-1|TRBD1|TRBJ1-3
CSASKQGRAGNTIYF
TGCAGTGCTTCCAAACAGGGGCGAGCGGGAAACACCATATATTTT
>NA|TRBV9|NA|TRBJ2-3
CASSVAPSVGSTDTQYF
TGTGCCAGCAGCGTAGCTCCTAGCGTGGGATCCACAGATACGCAGTATTTT
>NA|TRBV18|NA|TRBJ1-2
CASSTDSQTHYGYTF
TGTGCCAGCTCAACAGACAGTCAAACGCACTATGGCTACACCTTC
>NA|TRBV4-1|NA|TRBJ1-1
CASSQGSYTSVNTEAFF
TGCGCCAGCAGCCAGGGTTCCTACACCTCAGTGAACACTGAAGCTTTCTTT
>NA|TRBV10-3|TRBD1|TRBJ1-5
CAIGGQGGDNQPQHF
TGTGCCATCGGCGGACAGGGAGGTGATAATCAGCCCCAGCATTTT
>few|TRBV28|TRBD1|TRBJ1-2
CASSFLRGQDGYTF
TGTGCCAGCAGTTTTCTTAGAGGACAGGATGGCTACACCTTC
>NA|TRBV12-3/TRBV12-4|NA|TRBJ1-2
CASSSRRGMGYGYTF
TGTGCCAGCAGTTCAAGACGCGGGATGGGCTATGGCTACACCTTC
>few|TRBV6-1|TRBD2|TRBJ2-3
CASIGLAGALRADTQYF
TGTGCCAGCATCGGACTAGCGGGAGCCCTGCGGGCAGATACGCAGTATTTT
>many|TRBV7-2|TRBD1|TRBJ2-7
CASSSRTGENYEQYF
TGTGCCAGCAGCTCGAGGACAGGGGAAAACTACGAGCAGTACTTC
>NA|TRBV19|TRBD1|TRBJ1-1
CASSLGSGGRRSQAFF
TGTGCCAGTAGTCTTGGGTCAGGGGGGCGTCGGAGTCAAGCTTTCTTT
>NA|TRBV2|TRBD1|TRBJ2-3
CASRWTGGSADTQYF
TGTGCCAGCAGGTGGACAGGGGGCAGCGCAGATACGCAGTATTTT
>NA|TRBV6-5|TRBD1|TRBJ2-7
CASSYSRGQGYEQYF
TGTGCCAGCAGTTACTCGAGGGGGCAGGGTTACGAGCAGTACTTC
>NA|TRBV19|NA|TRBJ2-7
CASTVGLHSDEQYF
TGTGCCAGTACCGTTGGACTGCATTCGGACGAGCAGTACTTC
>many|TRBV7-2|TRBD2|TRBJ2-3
CASSPGTRDTDTQYF
TGTGCCAGCAGCCCGGGGACTAGAGACACAGATACGCAGTATTTT
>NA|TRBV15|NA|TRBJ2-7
CATSRDGGSSYEQYF
TGCGCCACCAGCAGAGATGGGGGTAGCTCCTACGAGCAGTACTTC
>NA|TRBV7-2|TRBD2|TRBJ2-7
CASSSPLAGGSNEQYF
TGTGCCAGCAGCTCACCACTAGCGGGAGGCTCCAACGAGCAGTACTTC
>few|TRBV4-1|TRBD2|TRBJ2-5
CASSQKGSQTGGETQYF
TGCGCCAGCAGCCAAAAGGGGTCGCAAACCGGGGGGGAGACCCAGTACTTC
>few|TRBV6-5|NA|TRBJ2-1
CASSYSAENFYNEQFF
TGTGCCAGCAGTTACAGTGCGGAAAATTTCTACAATGAGCAGTTCTTC
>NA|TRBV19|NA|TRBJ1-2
CASSTNREGSYGYTF
TGTGCCAGTAGTACTAACAGGGAAGGGTCCTATGGCTACACCTTC
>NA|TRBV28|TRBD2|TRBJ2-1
CASSPPGLAGGLGEQFF
TGTGCCAGCAGTCCACCGGGACTAGCGGGGGGGCTGGGTGAGCAGTTCTTC
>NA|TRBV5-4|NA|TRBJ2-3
CASSSVGTDTQYF
TGTGCCAGCAGCTCCGTGGGAACAGATACGCAGTATTTT
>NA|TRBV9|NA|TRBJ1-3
CASSDDRSGNTIYF
TGTGCCAGCAGCGATGACCGCTCTGGAAACACCATATATTTT
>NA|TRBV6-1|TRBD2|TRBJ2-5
CASQGALAGGPSRYF
TGTGCCAGCCAAGGGGCGTTAGCGGGGGGGCCTAGCCGGTACTTC
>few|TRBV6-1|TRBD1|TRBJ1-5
CASSEGNDRGSNQPQHF
TGTGCCAGCAGTGAAGGGAATGACAGGGGTAGCAATCAGCCCCAGCATTTT
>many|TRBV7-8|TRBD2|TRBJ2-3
CASSLAMRGTDTQYF
TGTGCCAGCAGCTTAGCGATGCGGGGGACAGATACGCAGTATTTT
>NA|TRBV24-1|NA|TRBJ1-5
CATGGGQRGQPQHF
TGTGCCACCGGGGGCGGACAGCGAGGTCAGCCTCAGCATTTT
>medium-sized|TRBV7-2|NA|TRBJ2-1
CASSSRGVVTEQFF
TGTGCCAGCAGCTCGAGAGGAGTTGTGACTGAGCAGTTCTTC
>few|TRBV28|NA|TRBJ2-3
CASSLEWRDTQYF
TGTGCCAGCAGTTTAGAGTGGAGGGATACGCAGTATTTT
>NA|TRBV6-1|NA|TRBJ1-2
CASSEVVKNYGYTF
TGTGCCAGCAGTGAAGTGGTGAAGAACTATGGCTACACCTTC
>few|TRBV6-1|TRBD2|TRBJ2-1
CASRGTGTSGLYNEQFF
TGTGCCAGCAGGGGTACAGGGACTAGCGGACTCTACAATGAGCAGTTCTTC
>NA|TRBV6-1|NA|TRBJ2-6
CASLAGGGLSGANVLTF
TGTGCCAGCTTAGCAGGGGGGGGGCTCTCTGGGGCCAACGTCCTGACTTTC
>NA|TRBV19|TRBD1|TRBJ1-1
CASTNRGQGKNTEAFF
TGTGCCAGTACTAACCGTGGACAGGGAAAGAACACTGAAGCTTTCTTT
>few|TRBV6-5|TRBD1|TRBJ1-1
CASTGTGGARNTEAFF
TGTGCCAGCACCGGGACAGGGGGCGCCCGGAACACTGAAGCTTTCTTT
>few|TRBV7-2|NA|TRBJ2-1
CASSSADLGWGQAIF
TGTGCCAGCAGCTCGGCGGACCTAGGATGGGGGCAGGCGATCTTC
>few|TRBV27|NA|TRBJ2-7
CASSLNSLSYEQYF
TGTGCCAGCAGTTTAAACAGCCTATCCTACGAGCAGTACTTC
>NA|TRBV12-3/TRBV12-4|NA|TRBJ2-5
CASSQRVYETQYF
TGTGCCAGCAGCCAAAGGGTATACGAGACCCAGTACTTC
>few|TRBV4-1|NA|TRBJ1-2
CASSRNRGDGYTF
TGCGCCAGCAGCCGTAACCGAGGGGATGGCTACACCTTC
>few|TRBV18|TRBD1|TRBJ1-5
CASSPEGGYQPQHF
TGTGCCAGCTCACCTGAAGGGGGCTATCAGCCCCAGCATTTT